The text below deals with one T cell receptor (beta chain). Its specific antigen is unknown. No much larger clone is present one base from it, and per-base qualities are unavailable. This entry comes from a study of T cell responses to AZD1222 COVID-19 vaccine (dated by TCRdb to about 2021). Some background on the complete study: A total of approximately 240 trial participants underwent TCR sequencing, of whom some 210 received two doses of AZD1222 and around 26 received two doses of the MenACWY control vaccine. Trial participants were enrolled by age into 18-55, 56-69 and 70-plus year subgroups, with about 150, 28 and 57 TCR-sequenced participants respectively.

V is reduced by 2 bases and J by 5 bases, leaving a spacing of 9 bases between them. CDR1 and CDR2, looked up from the germline V gene, are SNHLY and FYNNEI. Measured from the cysteine to the phenylalanine, the CDR3 is 14 residues long. Just the 42-base CDR3 DNA is kept, in frame starting at base 1. In the paper's terms, the time point label means: about 28 days (+/-7) after the second vaccine dose. AZD1222 recipients given second doses at about 4 weeks or at about 12 weeks were pooled, since spike-specific TCR depth and breadth were not found to differ between the two schedules. Vaccinee samples were obtained from the UK trials COV001 and COV002, which included a single-blind randomized controlled phase 2/3 trial of AZD1222 (ChAdOx1 nCoV-19) in healthy adults. Trial participant PBMC samples were collected at day 0 and day 28 after the second dose for TCRbeta chain sequencing. The CDR3 regions of human TCRbeta chains were subjected to immunosequencing. The study's processing was this. TCRs in the repertoires were compared against a reference library of SARS-CoV-2-specific TCRs that had been generated with the MIRA antigen-specificity platform. Breadth meant the fraction of unique TCRs that were SARS-CoV-2-associated, whereas depth meant the fraction of total T cells that were SARS-CoV-2-associated. Each spike-specific TCR was assigned to its reactive spike region and to a CD4 or CD8 class using the MIRA data. Log10-transformed breadth and depth values were compared by one-way ANOVA with Sidak's multiple comparisons tests. The source is immuneACCESS, and TCRdb retained only in-frame sequences with V and J called. Part of the clones is not carried over; for the studies checked, unresolved V genes explain less than half of this, and the remainder is unexplained. The V and J calls and clone size were taken over from that table, and D and trimming were inferred from the DNA. In all, the sample holds over 75,000 clones, and roughly 88% of those were seen once. The top ten hold about 3% of the sample.

General conclusions and limits of the study: Nearly half of unique spike-specific TCRs reportedly recognized epitopes outside regions mutated in the B.1.351 and B.1.1.7 variants. Participants were mostly white British, with more females than males. The authors suggested clonal diversity may have been underestimated. In the small 56-69-year group, the increase in depth fell short of significance, most likely because of low power. Because no samples from the day 14 peak response were available, repertoires could be characterized only after the peak T cell response. After two AZD1222 doses, both the breadth and the depth of spike-specific TCRs were significantly higher than at day 0 and than in MenACWY recipients. The vaccine-associated CD4 TCRs covered the entire spike protein, and the dominant responses fell in regions 160-218 and 743-854. Conclusions about previously exposed vaccinees were limited because only a handful of AZD1222 recipients were SARS-CoV-2 seropositive at baseline.

The TCR was taken from an adult who received the AZD1222 COVID-19 vaccine. The chain is encoded by TRBV2 joined to TRBJ1-4; the D gene remains uncertain. This material consisted of peripheral blood, taken 28 days after the second AZD1222 dose. The bases are TGTGCCAGCAGTGAATCCCAGAGGAATGAAAAACTGTTTTTT. It translates to CASSESQRNEKLFF.